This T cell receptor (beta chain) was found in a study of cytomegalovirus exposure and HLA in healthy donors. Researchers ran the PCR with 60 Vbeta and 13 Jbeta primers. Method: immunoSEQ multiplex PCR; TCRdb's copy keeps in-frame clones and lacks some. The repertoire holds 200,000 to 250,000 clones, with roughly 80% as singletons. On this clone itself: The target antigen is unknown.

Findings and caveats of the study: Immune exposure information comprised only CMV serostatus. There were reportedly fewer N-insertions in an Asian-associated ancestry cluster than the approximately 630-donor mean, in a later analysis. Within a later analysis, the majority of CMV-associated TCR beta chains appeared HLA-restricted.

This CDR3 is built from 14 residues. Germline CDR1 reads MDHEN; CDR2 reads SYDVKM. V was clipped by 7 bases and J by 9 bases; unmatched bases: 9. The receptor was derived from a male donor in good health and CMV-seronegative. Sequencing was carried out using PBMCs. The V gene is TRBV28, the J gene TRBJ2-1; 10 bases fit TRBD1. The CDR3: CASTSPRQGAEQFF. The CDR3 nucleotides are TGTGCCAGCACCTCTCCGCGACAGGGGGCTGAGCAGTTCTTC.